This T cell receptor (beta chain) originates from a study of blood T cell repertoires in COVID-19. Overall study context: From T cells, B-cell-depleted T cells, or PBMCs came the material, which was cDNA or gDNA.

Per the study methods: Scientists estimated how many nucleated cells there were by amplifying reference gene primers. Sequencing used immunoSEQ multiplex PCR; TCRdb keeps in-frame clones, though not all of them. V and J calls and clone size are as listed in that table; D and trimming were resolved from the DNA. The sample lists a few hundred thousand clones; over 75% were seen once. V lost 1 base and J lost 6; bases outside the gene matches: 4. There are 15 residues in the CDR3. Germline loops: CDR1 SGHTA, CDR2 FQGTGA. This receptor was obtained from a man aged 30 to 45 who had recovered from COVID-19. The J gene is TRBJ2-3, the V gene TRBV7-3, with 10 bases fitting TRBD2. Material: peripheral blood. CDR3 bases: TGTGCCAGCAGCTTAAGACTAGCGGGTCCTGATACGCAGTATTTT. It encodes CASSLRLAGPDTQYF.